These T cell receptor beta chains were read from a single sample in a study of blood T cell repertoires in COVID-19. The data were produced by immunoSEQ multiplex PCR, yet TCRdb's version contains in-frame clones alone and is incomplete. The sample has tens of thousands of clones; more than 75% are singletons. What was sequenced was peripheral blood. The receptors shown here come from an elderly woman with acute or convalescent COVID-19. Each CDR3 is given with its conserved first and last residue. Fields, in order: J gene, clone size, V gene, D gene, CDR3 protein, CDR3 DNA. A D gene is named only where the DNA matches it firmly. Clone size appears in some rows only: once, few, many, or a class for an expanded clone.

TRBJ1-2,NA,TRBV10-3,NA,CAISQESNYGYTF,TGTGCCATCAGCCAAGAGTCCAACTATGGCTACACCTTC
TRBJ2-7,NA,TRBV27,NA,CASSWTPTGSRVDEQYF,TGTGCCAGCAGTTGGACCCCCACAGGATCTAGAGTAGATGAGCAGTACTTC
TRBJ2-3,NA,TRBV2,TRBD2,CASRTGLAGGSTDTQYF,TGTGCCAGCAGGACTGGGCTAGCGGGAGGCAGCACAGATACGCAGTATTTT
TRBJ2-5,NA,TRBV6-6,NA,CASLRTPGHLETQYF,TGTGCCAGCCTACGAACACCGGGACATCTCGAGACCCAGTACTTC
TRBJ2-7,NA,TRBV3-1/TRBV3-2,NA,CASSQDPNPLPPDEQYF,TGTGCCAGCAGCCAAGATCCCAACCCCCTTCCCCCAGACGAGCAGTACTTC
TRBJ1-4,NA,TRBV6-5,TRBD1,CASTPLTGGFEKLFF,TGTGCCAGCACGCCTTTGACAGGGGGCTTTGAAAAACTGTTTTTT
TRBJ1-2,NA,TRBV18,NA,CASSPQSGGYYGYTF,TGTGCCAGCTCACCACAGTCAGGAGGCTACTATGGCTACACCTTC
TRBJ2-3,NA,TRBV10-3,NA,CAISQTLDSSTDTQYF,TGTGCCATCAGTCAAACCCTGGACTCTAGCACAGATACGCAGTATTTT
TRBJ1-1,few,TRBV28,NA,CASRLTGPFGTEAFF,TGTGCCAGCAGGCTAACAGGGCCCTTTGGGACTGAAGCTTTCTTT
TRBJ2-5,few,TRBV6-5,NA,CASSYTRGGETQYF,TGTGCCAGCAGTTACACCAGGGGAGGGGAGACCCAGTACTTC
TRBJ2-6,NA,TRBV19,NA,CASSFGTGISGANVLTF,TGTGCCAGTAGTTTCGGAACAGGGATCTCTGGGGCCAACGTCCTGACTTTC
TRBJ1-3,few,TRBV5-4,NA,CASSQDGASFNTIYF,TGTGCCAGCAGCCAGGATGGGGCCAGCTTTAACACCATATATTTT
TRBJ2-3,NA,TRBV19,NA,CASAPYGSSATDTQYF,TGTGCCAGTGCGCCTTATGGTAGCTCAGCGACAGATACGCAGTATTTT
TRBJ2-3,NA,TRBV2,TRBD2,CASNPGGLSTDTQYF,TGTGCCAGCAATCCGGGGGGACTGAGCACAGATACGCAGTATTTT
TRBJ2-5,NA,TRBV7-8,TRBD1,CASSLSEPGQGGETQYF,TGTGCCAGCAGCTTATCAGAACCGGGACAGGGTGGAGAGACCCAGTACTTC
TRBJ2-7,few,TRBV3-1/TRBV3-2,NA,CASSQGYYSLEQYF,TGTGCCAGCAGCCAAGGATACTACTCCCTCGAGCAGTACTTC
TRBJ1-1,NA,TRBV12-3/TRBV12-4,NA,CASSRTTVPEAFF,TGTGCCAGCTCCCGCACGACAGTCCCTGAAGCTTTCTTT
TRBJ2-2,once,TRBV19,TRBD1,CASSSRGYTGELFF,TGTGCCAGTAGTAGCAGGGGGTATACCGGGGAGCTGTTTTTT
TRBJ1-5,NA,TRBV6-5,TRBD1,CASSTGTGSQPQHF,TGTGCCAGCAGCACCGGGACAGGGAGTCAGCCCCAGCATTTT
TRBJ2-1,few,TRBV24-1,TRBD1,CATAVSGTGDNEQFF,TGTGCCACCGCCGTGTCAGGGACAGGGGACAATGAGCAGTTCTTC
TRBJ1-2,NA,TRBV12-3/TRBV12-4,TRBD1,CAMRTGRDYGYTF,TGTGCCATGAGGACAGGGAGGGACTATGGCTACACCTTC
TRBJ2-3,NA,TRBV27,TRBD2,CASSLILAGGPDTQYF,TGTGCCAGCAGTTTAATCCTAGCGGGGGGCCCAGATACGCAGTATTTT
TRBJ1-5,few,TRBV28,TRBD1,CASSFGDRADQPQHF,TGTGCCAGCAGTTTTGGGGACAGGGCGGATCAGCCCCAGCATTTT
TRBJ2-2,few,TRBV12-5,TRBD2,CASGLGTSALNTGELFF,TGTGCTAGTGGTTTGGGAACTAGCGCTTTGAACACCGGGGAGCTGTTTTTT
TRBJ1-1,NA,TRBV5-6,TRBD1,CASSLLTGWDTEAFF,TGTGCCAGCAGCTTACTGACAGGGTGGGACACTGAAGCTTTCTTT
TRBJ2-1,NA,TRBV6-1,TRBD2,CASSEVAGNNEQFF,TGTGCCAGCAGTGAGGTAGCGGGGAACAATGAGCAGTTCTTC
TRBJ1-3,once,TRBV20-1,NA,CSASSYGLGLGNTIYF,TGCAGTGCTAGTTCTTACGGTCTGGGGCTGGGAAACACCATATATTTT